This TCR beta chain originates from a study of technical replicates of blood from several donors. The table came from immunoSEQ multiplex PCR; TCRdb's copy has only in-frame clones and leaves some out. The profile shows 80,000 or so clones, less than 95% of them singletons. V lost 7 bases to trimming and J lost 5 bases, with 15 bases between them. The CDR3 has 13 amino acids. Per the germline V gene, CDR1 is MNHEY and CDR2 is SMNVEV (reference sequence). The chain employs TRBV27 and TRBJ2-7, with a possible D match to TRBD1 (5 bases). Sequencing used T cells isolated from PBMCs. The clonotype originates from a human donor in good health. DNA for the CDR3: TGTGCCAGCACCACCCAGGGTTTTAACGAGCAGTACTTC. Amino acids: CASTTQGFNEQYF.